This T cell receptor beta chain was profiled in a study of tumor and adjacent non-tumor tissue in lung cancer. In the study overall: Aged roughly 31 to 76 years, patients included 10 men and 5 women with stage I to III disease.

The library came from three nested PCR rounds adapted from ARM-PCR protocols. TCRdb re-called the multiplex PCR reads through MiXCR, storing one row per CDR3 protein. The sample contains 90,000 to 110,000 distinct CDR3 sequences, approximately 82% of which appear only once. RNA was extracted from bulk tissue without any cell sorting. The study's findings and limits: Higher tumor TCR diversity was associated with shorter survival. In normal lung, the top 100 clones were significantly more dominant than in tumor.

Germline-derived CDR1 and CDR2 are MGHRA and YSYEKL. The CDR3 contains 18 residues. In the case of this clonotype: Its antigen is not identified. A junction boundary mismatches the germline segment, possibly from a read error.

This clonotype was obtained from a woman aged 55-70 years with non-small cell lung cancer. Sample: lung tumor tissue. This chain connects TRBV4-1 to TRBJ2-3; D tentatively reads TRBD1 or TRBD2 (6 bases each). The CDR3 coding sequence is TGTGCCAGCAGCCAAGAGAGACGAACGGGGGCCTTCACAGATACGCAGTATTTT. This sequence encodes CASSQERRTGAFTDTQYF.